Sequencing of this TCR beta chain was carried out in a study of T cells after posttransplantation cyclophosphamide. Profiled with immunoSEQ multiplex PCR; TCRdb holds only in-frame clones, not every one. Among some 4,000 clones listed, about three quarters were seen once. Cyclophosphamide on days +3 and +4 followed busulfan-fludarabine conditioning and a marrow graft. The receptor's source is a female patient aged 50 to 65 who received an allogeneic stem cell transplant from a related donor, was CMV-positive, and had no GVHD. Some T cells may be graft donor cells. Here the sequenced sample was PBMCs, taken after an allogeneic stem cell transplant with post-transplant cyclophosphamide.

The CDR3: CAISDGGGFLETQYF. CDR3 DNA: TGTGCCATCAGTGATGGCGGGGGCTTTCTTGAGACCCAGTACTTC. This chain links TRBV10-3 with TRBJ2-5, with D possibly matching TRBD2 (7 bases). This CDR3 has 15 residues. In germline, CDR1 is ENHRY, CDR2 SYGVKD. V was clipped by 3 bases and J by 5 bases, with 16 bases between them.